The next 28 T cell receptor beta chains were all read from a single sample in a study of T cell responses to AZD1222 COVID-19 vaccine. TCRdb's table, derived via immunoSEQ multiplex PCR, lists solely in-frame clones and lacks some. The table includes 85,000 to 120,000 clones, 80% to 85% detected once. The source material was peripheral blood, sampled on day 0 of AZD1222 vaccination. Every receptor here comes from an adult in good health.

This chain joins TRBV28 and TRBJ1-2; 7 bases align to TRBD1. The CDR3 sequence is 17 residues long. Germline V gives CDR1 MDHEN, CDR2 SYDVKM. With V trimmed by 3 bases and J by 2 bases, 12 bases remained unmatched. CDR3 loop: CASSLGGGGDTNYGYTF. CDR3 coding DNA: TGTGCCAGCAGTTTGGGGGGAGGGGGCGATACCAACTATGGCTACACCTTC.

This chain joins TRBV5-4 and TRBJ1-1; perhaps TRBD1 as D (5 bases). The CDR3 extends over 13 amino acids. Germline-derived CDR1 and CDR2 are SGHNT and YYREEE (reference sequence). V gave up 4 bases and J gave up 5 bases, with 12 bases separating them. The CDR3 DNA is TGTGCCAGCAGCCCCGCCGGGGGGACTGAAGCTTTCTTT. It translates to CASSPAGGTEAFF.

The gene calls are TRBV7-2 and TRBJ2-3; a weak D match, TRBD2 (6 bases). Trimming left V 3 bases short and J 4 bases short, with 17 bases between. The CDR3 spans 16 residues. Germline CDR1 is SGHTA and CDR2 is FQGNSA. The CDR3 region is CASSFRGGATPDTQYF. The DNA of the CDR3 is TGTGCCAGCAGCTTCCGCGGAGGGGCTACCCCAGATACGCAGTATTTT.

This chain links TRBV30 with TRBJ1-3; D might be TRBD1 (5 bases). The germline V and J ends were trimmed by 8 bases and 1 base, with 12 bases remaining between them. This CDR3 comprises 13 residues. CDR1 GTSNPN and CDR2 SVGIG come from the germline V gene (reference sequence). CDR3 bases: TGTGCCCTCCGGGGGGGGTCTGGAAACACCATATATTTT. Its translation is CALRGGSGNTIYF.

CDR3 bases: TGTGCCAGTAGTATCGGGGGGACGAATCAAGAGACCCAGTACTTC. Protein product: CASSIGGTNQETQYF. The chain joins TRBV19 to TRBJ2-5; 7 bases line up with TRBD2. The CDR3 is 15 residues long. Germline trimming cut 3 bases from V and 2 bases from J; bases unmatched to any gene: 6. CDR1 is LNHDA and CDR2 is SQIVND in the germline V gene (reference sequence). Together with reference TRBV19 and TRBJ2-5, the CDR3 gives the full variable domain: DGGITQSPKYLFRKEGQNVTLSCEQNLNHDAMYWYRQDPGQGLRLIYYSQIVNDFQKGDIAEGYSVSREKKESFPLTVTSAQKNPTAFYLCASSIGGTNQETQYFGPGTRLLVL.

This clone was counted a few times. The chain has TRBV6-2 or TRBV6-3 and TRBJ1-3; D gene ambiguous. Germline loops: CDR1 MNHEY, CDR2 SVGEGT. The CDR3 is made up of 11 amino acids. The V end lost 6 bases, the J end lost 7 bases, and 7 bases lay between the germline ends. CDR3 DNA: TGTGCCAGCAGCCGAAGTAACACCATATATTTT. As protein: CASSRSNTIYF.

This chain links TRBV7-9 with TRBJ1-4; D unclear. The germline V gene encodes CDR1 SEHNR and CDR2 FQNEAQ (reference sequence). The CDR3 runs 14 residues. V lost 5 bases and J lost 7, with 14 bases in between. The CDR3 bases are TGTGCCAGCAGCATACCAACCATGGGTGAAAAACTGTTTTTT. As protein: CASSIPTMGEKLFF.

The chain has TRBV3-1 (or the pseudogene TRBV3-2) and TRBJ2-7; perhaps TRBD2 as D (6 bases). The CDR3 covers 13 residues. CDR1 and CDR2 (germline): LGHDT, YNNKEL (reference sequence). V lost 4 bases and J lost 3, with 10 bases in between. This CDR3 reads CASSRDSGYEQYF. DNA of the CDR3: TGTGCCAGCAGCCGTGATAGCGGCTACGAGCAGTACTTC.

The table lists this clone with a count of one. This chain joins TRBV7-3 and TRBJ2-6, with TRBD2 identical over 10 bases. Germline V gene sequence: CDR1 SGHTA, CDR2 FQGTGA. The CDR3 contains 20 residues. V was pared by 5 bases and J by 0 bases, with 13 bases of the junction left unmatched. This CDR3 is CASSHGRWSGRGSGANVLTF. DNA of the CDR3: TGTGCCAGCAGCCACGGCAGGTGGAGCGGGAGGGGCTCTGGGGCCAACGTCCTGACTTTC.

The chain recombines TRBV10-3 with TRBJ2-2; the match to TRBD2 covers 7 bases. Germline-derived CDR1 and CDR2 are ENHRY and SYGVKD. The CDR3 is 15 amino acids. The V and J ends lost 6 bases and 2 bases, in that order; junction bases with no gene match: 6. The CDR3 reads CAIRAGDGNTGELFF. DNA for the CDR3: TGTGCCATCAGGGCGGGAGACGGCAACACCGGGGAGCTGTTTTTT.

The chain has TRBV5-1 and TRBJ1-1; possibly TRBD1 for D (5 bases). This CDR3 contains 14 residues. V lost 6 bases, J lost 5 bases, and 17 bases lay in between. Looked up from germline, CDR1 is SGHRS and CDR2 is YFSETQ. CDR3 in DNA: TGCGCCAGCACCGATCCGTCAGGGTGGACTGAAGCTTTCTTT. It specifies CASTDPSGWTEAFF.

CDR3 nucleotide sequence: TGTGCCAGCAGCCTGGGGGGGGCTTATAATCAGCCCCAGCATTTT. Protein product: CASSLGGAYNQPQHF. The rearrangement links TRBV3-1 (or the pseudogene TRBV3-2) to TRBJ1-5, with D possibly TRBD1 on 6 matching bases. V was trimmed by 4 bases and J by 4 bases, leaving 14 bases between them. CDR3 size: 15 residues. Per the germline V gene, CDR1 is LGHDT and CDR2 is YNNKEL (reference sequence).

This clone was seen a single time. V and J are TRBV20-1 and TRBJ2-3; no reliable D call. The ends were cut back, 3 bases at V and 0 bases at J, with 13 bases in the middle. The V gene's germline CDR1 is DFQATT and CDR2 SNEGSKA (reference sequence). This CDR3 has 15 residues. The CDR3 nucleotides are TGCAGTGCTAGTTCGGTGACTTCTAGCACAGATACGCAGTATTTT. The encoded protein is CSASSVTSSTDTQYF.

This chain links TRBV4-1 with TRBJ2-7, with 11 bases fitting TRBD2. Germline V gene sequence: CDR1 MGHRA, CDR2 YSYEKL. V trimming: 1 base; J trimming: 4 bases; junction bases outside the gene matches: 3. The CDR3 covers 15 residues. This chain's CDR3 is CASSQGTSGLYEQYV. CDR3 DNA: TGCGCCAGCAGCCAAGGGACTAGCGGGCTTTACGAGCAGTACGTC.

The CDR3 nucleotides read TGTGCCAGCAGCAGTCGTGCACAAGGCTCCTACAATGAGCAGTTCTTC. It specifies CASSSRAQGSYNEQFF. V gene TRBV13 combines with J gene TRBJ2-1, with D uncertain. V dropped 5 bases and J dropped 0 bases, with 14 bases sitting between them. The length of the CDR3 is 16 residues. The germline CDR1 and CDR2 sequences are PRHDT and FYEKMQ (reference sequence). Looking up the rest from reference TRBV13 and TRBJ2-1 gives the full variable domain: AAGVIQSPRHLIKEKRETATLKCYPIPRHDTVYWYQQGPGQDPQFLISFYEKMQSDKGSIPDRFSAQQFSDYHSELNMSSLELGDSALYFCASSSRAQGSYNEQFFGPGTRLTVL.

The chain combines TRBV7-2 with TRBJ1-6; 8 bases are a match to TRBD1. The length of the CDR3 is 16 residues. V shed 0 bases and J 9 bases; nucleotides not matched to a gene: 7. Germline loops: CDR1 SGHTA, CDR2 FQGNSA. CDR3 in amino acids: CASSLAPGRGRSPLHF. DNA for the CDR3: TGTGCCAGCAGCTTAGCTCCGGGCAGGGGGCGTTCACCCCTCCACTTT.

The rearrangement joins TRBV28 to TRBJ2-7; 8 nucleotides match TRBD1. CDR1 and CDR2 (germline): MDHEN, SYDVKM. The CDR3 is made up of 15 amino acids. Trimming at V came to 6 bases and at J to 2 bases, leaving 9 bases not matched to a gene. In DNA form, the CDR3 reads TGTGCCAGCAGGAGGAGCGGACAGGGCACCTACGAGCAGTACTTC. Translation gives CASRRSGQGTYEQYF. Full variable domain (missing parts from reference TRBV28 and TRBJ2-7): DVKVTQSSRYLVKRTGEKVFLECVQDMDHENMFWYRQDPGLGLRLIYFSYDVKMKEKGDIPEGYSVSREKKERFSLILESASTNQTSMYLCASRRSGQGTYEQYFGPGTRLTVT.

This chain joins TRBV28 and TRBJ2-1, with 9 bases fitting TRBD2. The V and J ends lost 3 bases and 6 bases, in that order; junction bases with no gene match: 21. Germline V lookup: CDR1 MDHEN, CDR2 SYDVKM. The CDR3 is 20 amino acids. The CDR3 bases are TGTGCCAGCAGTTTTAACAGGCGGGAGGGCCGTTTCCTTACGGGCAATGAGCAGTTCTTC. Amino acids: CASSFNRREGRFLTGNEQFF.

The chain links TRBV7-3 to TRBJ2-1; no clear D gene. CDR3 length: 13 amino acids. CDR1 and CDR2 (germline): SGHTA, FQGTGA. Trimming took 5 bases from V and 2 from J, leaving 7 bases between them. The CDR3 reads CASSPNPYNEQFF. CDR3 sequence (DNA): TGTGCCAGCAGCCCTAACCCCTACAATGAGCAGTTCTTC.

V and J are TRBV5-1 and TRBJ2-4; D perhaps matches TRBD1 (7 bases). V lost 4 bases to trimming and J lost 4 bases, with 12 bases between them. The CDR3 spans 14 residues. CDR1 SGHRS and CDR2 YFSETQ come from the germline V gene. This chain's CDR3 is CASSGGTVKNIQYF. The CDR3 nucleotides are TGCGCCAGCAGCGGAGGGACAGTGAAAAACATTCAGTACTTC.

The rearrangement joins TRBV27 to TRBJ2-1; D gene unclear. The CDR3 spans 12 residues. Germline V gene lookup returns CDR1 MNHEY and CDR2 SMNVEV (reference sequence). Trimming pared 3 bases from V and 9 bases from J, leaving 9 bases between. The CDR3 nucleotides are TGTGCCAGCAGTTTCGTCAGAGGTGAGCAGTTCTTC. The encoded protein is CASSFVRGEQFF.

The chain links TRBV5-5 to TRBJ2-2, with D hard to call. Germline lookup yields CDR1 SGHKS and CDR2 YYEKEE (reference sequence). V was trimmed by 4 bases and J by 5 bases, leaving 9 bases between them. This CDR3 has 13 amino acids. The CDR3 DNA sequence: TGTGCCAGCAGCCTTGGAGTGACCGGGGAGCTGTTTTTT. It translates to CASSLGVTGELFF. Full variable domain (missing parts from reference TRBV5-5 and TRBJ2-2): DAGVTQSPTHLIKTRGQQVTLRCSPISGHKSVSWYQQVLGQGPQFIFQYYEKEERGRGNFPDRFSARQFPNYSSELNVNALLLGDSALYLCASSLGVTGELFFGEGSRLTVL.

The gene calls are TRBV6-2 or TRBV6-3 and TRBJ1-5; D might be TRBD1 (5 bases). Between the trimmed V and J ends, which lost 6 bases and 6 bases, there was a span of 18 bases. This CDR3 comprises 15 residues. The germline gives CDR1 MNHEY, CDR2 SVGEGT. DNA for the CDR3: TGTGCCAGCAGCTTCGACAGTAACGTCGGTCAGCCCCAGCATTTT. It translates to CASSFDSNVGQPQHF.

The chain recombines TRBV4-1 with TRBJ2-5; 9 positions match TRBD1. The length of the CDR3 is 15 residues. The junction had 5 bases not matched to a gene; V was cut back by 1 base and J by 5 bases. Germline assignment: CDR1 MGHRA and CDR2 YSYEKL. DNA for the CDR3: TGCGCCAGCAGCCAAGGGTGGACAGGGGTTGAGACCCAGTACTTC. This gives the protein CASSQGWTGVETQYF.

V gene TRBV6-2 or TRBV6-3 combines with J gene TRBJ2-2; D unresolved. V was cut by 2 bases and J by 7 bases, with 8 bases left in between. The CDR3 covers 13 residues. CDR1 is MNHEY, CDR2 SVGEGT, per germline. The CDR3 here is CASSYVSGGELFF. CDR3 in DNA: TGTGCCAGCAGTTACGTCTCCGGCGGGGAGCTGTTTTTT.

This chain connects TRBV25-1 to TRBJ2-5; D possibly matches TRBD1 or TRBD2 (5 bases each). Trimming removed 0 bases from V and 5 bases from J, with 10 bases in between. This CDR3 has 14 residues. The germline gives CDR1 MGHDK, CDR2 SYGVNS. In DNA form, the CDR3 reads TGTGCCAGCAGTGAATATGGGGGTCGTGAGACCCAGTACTTC. This encodes CASSEYGGRETQYF.

This clone was recorded many times. V and J are TRBV29-1 and TRBJ2-7; 10 nucleotides match TRBD2. Trimming cost V 3 bases and J 3 bases; bases outside gene matches: 5. The CDR3 sequence is 14 residues long. CDR1 is SQVTM and CDR2 is ANQGSEA in the germline V gene. The CDR3, as DNA: TGCAGCGTTGAGTGGACTAGCGGTGGCTACGAGCAGTACTTC. It is translated as CSVEWTSGGYEQYF.

This clone was seen at least ten times. The rearrangement joins TRBV7-6 to TRBJ2-1; D is possibly TRBD1 (7 bases). Trimming removed 5 bases at V and 4 bases at J, with 18 bases between. CDR1 is SGHVS, CDR2 FNYEAQ, per germline. CDR3 size: 16 residues. The CDR3 reads CASSRGGAGGYNEQFF. CDR3 in DNA: TGTGCCAGCAGCCGAGGGGGCGCAGGGGGGTACAATGAGCAGTTCTTC.